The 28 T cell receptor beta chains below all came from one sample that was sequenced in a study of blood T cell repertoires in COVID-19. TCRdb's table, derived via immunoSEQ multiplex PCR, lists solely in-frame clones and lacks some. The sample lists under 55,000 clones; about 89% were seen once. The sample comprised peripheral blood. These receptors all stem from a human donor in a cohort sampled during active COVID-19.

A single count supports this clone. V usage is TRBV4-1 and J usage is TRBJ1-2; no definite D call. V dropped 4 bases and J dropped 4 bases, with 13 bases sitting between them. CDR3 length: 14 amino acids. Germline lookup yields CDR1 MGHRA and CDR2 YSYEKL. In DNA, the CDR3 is TGCGCCAGCAGCCCACAGCGGGGATCCTATGGCTACACCTTC. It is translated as CASSPQRGSYGYTF.

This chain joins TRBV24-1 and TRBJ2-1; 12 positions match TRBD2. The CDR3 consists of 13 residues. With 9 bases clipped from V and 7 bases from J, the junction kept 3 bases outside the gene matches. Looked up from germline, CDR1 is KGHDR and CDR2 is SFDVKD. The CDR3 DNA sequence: TGTGCCACCCAGACTAGCGGGAGTAATGAGCAGTTCTTC. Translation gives CATQTSGSNEQFF.

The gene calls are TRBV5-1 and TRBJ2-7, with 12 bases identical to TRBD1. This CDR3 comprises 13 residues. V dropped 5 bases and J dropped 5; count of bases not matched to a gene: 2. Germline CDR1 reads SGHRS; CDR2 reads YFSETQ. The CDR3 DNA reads TGCGCCAGCAGGGGACAGGGGGCCCACGAGCAGTACTTC. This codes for CASRGQGAHEQYF.

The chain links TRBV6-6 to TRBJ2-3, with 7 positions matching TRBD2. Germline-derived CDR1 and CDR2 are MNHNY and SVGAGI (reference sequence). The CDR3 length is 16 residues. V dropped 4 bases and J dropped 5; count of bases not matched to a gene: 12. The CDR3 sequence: CASSSIEAGMGDTQYF. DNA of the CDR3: TGTGCCAGCAGTTCGATCGAAGCGGGAATGGGAGATACGCAGTATTTT.

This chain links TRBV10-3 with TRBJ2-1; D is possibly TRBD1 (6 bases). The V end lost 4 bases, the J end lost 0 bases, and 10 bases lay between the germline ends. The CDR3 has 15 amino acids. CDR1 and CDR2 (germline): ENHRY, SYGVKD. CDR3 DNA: TGTGCCATCAGTGGGGGGCAGAGCTCCTACAATGAGCAGTTCTTC. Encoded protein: CAISGGQSSYNEQFF.

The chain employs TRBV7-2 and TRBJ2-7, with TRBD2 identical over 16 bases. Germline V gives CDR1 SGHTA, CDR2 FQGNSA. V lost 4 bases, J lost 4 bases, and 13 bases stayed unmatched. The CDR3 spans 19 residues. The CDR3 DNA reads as TGTGCCAGCAGCTCCTCACGTGGGACTAGCGGGGGGGCAAGGTACGAGCAGTACTTC. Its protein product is CASSSSRGTSGGARYEQYF.

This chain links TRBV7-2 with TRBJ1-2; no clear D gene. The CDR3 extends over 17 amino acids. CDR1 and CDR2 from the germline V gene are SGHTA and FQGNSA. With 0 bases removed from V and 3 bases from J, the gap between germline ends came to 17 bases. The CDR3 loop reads CASSLASFRELDYGYTF. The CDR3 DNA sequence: TGTGCCAGCAGCTTAGCGAGCTTCCGGGAATTAGACTATGGCTACACCTTC.

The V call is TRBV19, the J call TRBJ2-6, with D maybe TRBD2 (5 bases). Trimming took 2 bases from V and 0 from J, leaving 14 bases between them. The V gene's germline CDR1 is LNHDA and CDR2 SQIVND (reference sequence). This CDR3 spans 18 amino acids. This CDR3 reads CASSISGKTLSGANVLTF. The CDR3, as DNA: TGTGCCAGTAGTATATCGGGAAAAACTCTCTCTGGGGCCAACGTCCTGACTTTC.

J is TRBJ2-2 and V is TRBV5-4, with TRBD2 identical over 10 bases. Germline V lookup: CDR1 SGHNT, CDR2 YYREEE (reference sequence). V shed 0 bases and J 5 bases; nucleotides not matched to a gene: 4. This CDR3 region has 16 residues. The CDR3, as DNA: TGTGCCAGCAGCTTGGCTCGGACTAGCGGTACCGGGGAGCTGTTTTTT. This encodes CASSLARTSGTGELFF.

This CDR3 is CAWRESGGFYNSPLHF. The DNA for the CDR3 is TGTGCCTGGAGAGAATCAGGGGGCTTCTATAATTCACCCCTCCACTTT. The chain joins TRBV30 to TRBJ1-6, with 8 bases that match TRBD1. V shed 3 bases and J 3 bases; nucleotides not matched to a gene: 7. The germline gives CDR1 GTSNPN, CDR2 SVGIG (reference sequence). This CDR3 spans 16 amino acids.

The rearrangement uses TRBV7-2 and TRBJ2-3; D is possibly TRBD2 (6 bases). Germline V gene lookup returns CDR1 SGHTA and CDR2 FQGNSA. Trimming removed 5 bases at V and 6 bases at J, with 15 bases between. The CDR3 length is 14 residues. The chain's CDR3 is CASSPRDRGDTQYF. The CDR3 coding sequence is TGTGCCAGCAGCCCCCGGGACCGGGGGGATACGCAGTATTTT.

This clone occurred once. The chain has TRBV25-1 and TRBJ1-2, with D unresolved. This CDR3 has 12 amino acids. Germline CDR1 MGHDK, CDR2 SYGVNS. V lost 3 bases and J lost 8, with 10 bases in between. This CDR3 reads CASSDPRGGYTF. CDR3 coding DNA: TGTGCCAGCAGTGATCCACGCGGGGGCTACACCTTC.

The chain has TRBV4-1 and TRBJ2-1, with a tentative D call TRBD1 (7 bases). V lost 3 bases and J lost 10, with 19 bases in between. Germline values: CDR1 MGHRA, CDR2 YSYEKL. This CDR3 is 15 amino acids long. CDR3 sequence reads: CASSQDFQGGREQFF. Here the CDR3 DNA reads TGCGCCAGCAGCCAGGACTTTCAGGGGGGCCGGGAGCAGTTCTTC.

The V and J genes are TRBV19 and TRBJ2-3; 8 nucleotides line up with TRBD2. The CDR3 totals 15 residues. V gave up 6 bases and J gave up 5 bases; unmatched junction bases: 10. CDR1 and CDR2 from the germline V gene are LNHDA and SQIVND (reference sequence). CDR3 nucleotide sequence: TGTGCCAGTAGACCGACCGGGGGGGGGCTAGATACGCAGTATTTT. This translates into CASRPTGGGLDTQYF.

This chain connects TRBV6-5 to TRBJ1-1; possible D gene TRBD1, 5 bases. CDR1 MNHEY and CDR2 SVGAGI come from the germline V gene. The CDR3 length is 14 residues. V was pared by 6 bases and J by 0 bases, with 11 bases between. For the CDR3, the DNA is TGTGCCAGCAGGGACACCGAGCTGAACACTGAAGCTTTCTTT. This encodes CASRDTELNTEAFF.

The CDR3 region has the DNA TGCGCCAGCAGCTTGGGTTTCGGGGTAGTCTTCGTGAAAAACACCGGGGAGCTGTTTTTT. This translates into CASSLGFGVVFVKNTGELFF. The J gene is TRBJ2-2, the V gene TRBV5-1; the D gene is possibly TRBD2 (5 bases). V was pared by 0 bases and J by 2 bases, with 23 bases between. The length of the CDR3 is 20 residues. Looked up from germline, CDR1 is SGHRS and CDR2 is YFSETQ.

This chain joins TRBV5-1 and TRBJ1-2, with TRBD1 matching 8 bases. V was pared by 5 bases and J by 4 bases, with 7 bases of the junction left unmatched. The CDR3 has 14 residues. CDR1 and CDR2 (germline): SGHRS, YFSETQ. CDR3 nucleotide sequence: TGCGCCAGCAGACCAGGGGGCGGGGTCTATGGCTACACCTTC. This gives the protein CASRPGGGVYGYTF.

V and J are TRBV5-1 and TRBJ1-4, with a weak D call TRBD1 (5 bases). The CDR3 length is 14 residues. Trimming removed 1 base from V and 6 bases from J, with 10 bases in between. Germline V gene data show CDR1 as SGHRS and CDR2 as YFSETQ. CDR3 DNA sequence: TGCGCCAGCAGCTTGCAGGTGGGGCATGAAAAACTGTTTTTT. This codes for CASSLQVGHEKLFF.

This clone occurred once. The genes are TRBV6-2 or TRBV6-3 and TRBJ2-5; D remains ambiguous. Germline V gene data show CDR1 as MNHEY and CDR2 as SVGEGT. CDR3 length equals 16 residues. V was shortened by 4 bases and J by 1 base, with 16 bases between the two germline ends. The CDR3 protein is CASSFATSVIQETQYF. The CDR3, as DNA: TGTGCCAGCAGTTTCGCGACATCCGTAATCCAAGAGACCCAGTACTTC.

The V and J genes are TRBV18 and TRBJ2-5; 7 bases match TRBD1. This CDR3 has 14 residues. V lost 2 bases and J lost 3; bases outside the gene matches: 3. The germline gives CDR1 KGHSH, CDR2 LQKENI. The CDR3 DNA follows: TGTGCCAGCTCACCATACGACAGGGAAGAGACCCAGTACTTC. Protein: CASSPYDREETQYF.

CDR3 residues: CASRGGGAETQYF. As DNA, the CDR3 is TGTGCCAGCAGGGGCGGGGGGGCTGAGACCCAGTACTTC. This chain joins TRBV12-3 or TRBV12-4 and TRBJ2-5, with 9 bases aligning to TRBD2. V trimming: 6 bases; J trimming: 5 bases; junction bases outside the gene matches: 4. The CDR3 is 13 residues long.

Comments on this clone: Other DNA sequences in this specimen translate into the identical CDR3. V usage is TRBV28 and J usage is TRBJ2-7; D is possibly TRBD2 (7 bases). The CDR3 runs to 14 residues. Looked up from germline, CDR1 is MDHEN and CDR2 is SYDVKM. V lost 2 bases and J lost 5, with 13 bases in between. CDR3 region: CASSLGGGRHEQYF. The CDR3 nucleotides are TGTGCCAGCAGTTTAGGGGGGGGGCGGCACGAGCAGTACTTC.

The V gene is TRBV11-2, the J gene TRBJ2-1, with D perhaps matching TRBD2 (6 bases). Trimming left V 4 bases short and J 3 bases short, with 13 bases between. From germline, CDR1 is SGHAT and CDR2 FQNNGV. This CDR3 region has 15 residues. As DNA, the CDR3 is TGTGCCAGCAGCTCCGGGACTCAGGGCTACAATGAGCAGTTCTTC. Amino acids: CASSSGTQGYNEQFF.

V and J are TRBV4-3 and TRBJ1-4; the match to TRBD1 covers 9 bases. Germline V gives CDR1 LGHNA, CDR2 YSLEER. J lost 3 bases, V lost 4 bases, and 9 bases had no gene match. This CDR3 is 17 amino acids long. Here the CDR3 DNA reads TGCGCCAGCAGCCGGACAGGGGAAGCCGTGGCTAATGAAAAACTGTTTTTT. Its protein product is CASSRTGEAVANEKLFF.

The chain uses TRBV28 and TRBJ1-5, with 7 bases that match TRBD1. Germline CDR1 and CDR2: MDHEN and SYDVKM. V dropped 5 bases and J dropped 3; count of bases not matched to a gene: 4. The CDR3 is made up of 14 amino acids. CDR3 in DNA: TGTGCCAGCAGTCCGGACAGGATCAATCAGCCCCAGCATTTT. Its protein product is CASSPDRINQPQHF.

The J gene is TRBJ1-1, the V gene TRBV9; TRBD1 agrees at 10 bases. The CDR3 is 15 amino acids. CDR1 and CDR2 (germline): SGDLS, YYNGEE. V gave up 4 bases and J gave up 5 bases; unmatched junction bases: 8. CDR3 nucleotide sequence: TGTGCCAGCAGCCCGCGGACAGGGGGAGGGACTGAAGCTTTCTTT. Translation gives CASSPRTGGGTEAFF.

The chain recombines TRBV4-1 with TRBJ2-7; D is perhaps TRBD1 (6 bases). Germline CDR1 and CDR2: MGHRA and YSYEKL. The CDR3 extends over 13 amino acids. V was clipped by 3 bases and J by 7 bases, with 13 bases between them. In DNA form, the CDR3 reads TGCGCCAGCAGCCATAACCAGGGGAAGGAGCAGTACTTC. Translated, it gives CASSHNQGKEQYF.

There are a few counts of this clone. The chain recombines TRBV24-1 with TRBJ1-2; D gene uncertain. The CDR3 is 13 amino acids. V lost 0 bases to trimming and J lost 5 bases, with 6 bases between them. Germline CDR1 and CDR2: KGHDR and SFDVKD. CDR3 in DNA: TGTGCCACCAGTGATTTGCGAGAATATGGCTACACCTTC. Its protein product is CATSDLREYGYTF.